What follows are 6 T cell receptor beta chains derived from one specimen sequenced in a study of T-cell memory formation after mild COVID-19. From the 5' RACE reads, TCRdb called clonotypes with MiXCR, one entry per CDR3 protein. The sample comprises 150,000 or so distinct CDR3 sequences, about 14% of which are singletons, and 13% to 15% rests with the top ten. The sample consisted of PBMCs or a T cell subset sorted from them (not recorded which). These receptors were obtained from an adult woman who had mild COVID-19 (a few samples of this study predate the infection). Cell type and time point are not known.

This clonotype was detected a few times. The chain carries TRBV12-3 or TRBV12-4 and TRBJ1-2; D unclear. The CDR3 is made up of 13 amino acids. The V end was cut by 5 bases, the J end by 1 base, with 8 bases between. The CDR3 protein is CASSGSFNYGYTF. The CDR3 nucleotides are TGTGCCAGCAGTGGGTCCTTTAACTATGGCTACACCTTC.

This clonotype occurred a few times. The chain carries TRBV6-2 or TRBV6-3 and TRBJ2-7, with D unclear. This CDR3 is 12 amino acids long. V was shortened by 2 bases and J by 9 bases, with 11 bases between the two germline ends. Germline V CDR1 and CDR2: MNHEY, SVGEGT. CDR3 coding DNA: TGTGCCAGCAGTTACGTCCCTGTCGGGCAGTACTTC. Translating it yields CASSYVPVGQYF.

This clonotype has more than one count but fewer than ten. V usage is TRBV12-3 or TRBV12-4 and J usage is TRBJ2-2, with 8 bases lining up with TRBD1. With 6 bases clipped from V and 7 bases from J, the junction kept 10 bases outside the gene matches. This CDR3 region has 15 residues. CDR3 amino acids: CASSRGQGDIGELFF. In DNA form, the CDR3 reads TGTGCCAGCAGCCGCGGACAGGGTGATATCGGGGAGCTGTTTTTT.

This clonotype appeared a few times. This chain joins TRBV19 and TRBJ2-3, with D unclear. V dropped 3 bases and J dropped 0 bases, with 10 bases sitting between them. CDR3 length: 15 amino acids. CDR1 is LNHDA and CDR2 is SQIVND in the germline V gene (reference sequence). CDR3 sequence: CASSITDSSTDTQYF. Written as DNA, the CDR3 is TGTGCCAGTAGTATTACAGACTCTAGCACAGATACGCAGTATTTT.

The chain joins TRBV12-3 or TRBV12-4 to TRBJ1-4; D remains unclear. V lost 3 bases and J lost 0, with 20 bases in between. The CDR3 sequence is 19 residues long. CDR3 DNA: TGTGCCAGCAGTTTCGGTCGCAAGGGCTTCGGTACAACTAATGAAAAACTGTTTTTT. Residues: CASSFGRKGFGTTNEKLFF.

In this sample, this clonotype turned up many times. The chain recombines TRBV12-3 or TRBV12-4 with TRBJ2-1; TRBD2 agrees at 14 bases. V was pared by 6 bases and J by 0 bases, with 7 bases of the junction left unmatched. CDR3 length: 18 amino acids. The CDR3 nucleotides are TGTGCCAGCAGCATCTCCGGGACTAGCGGGAGCTCCTACAATGAGCAGTTCTTC. Its protein product is CASSISGTSGSSYNEQFF.